A selection of T cell receptor beta chains follows, all from one sample in a study of T cell repertoires in cytomegalovirus infection. These receptors lack a known antigen. TCRdb recomputed calls from the reads with MiXCR, one row per CDR3 protein. This sample has around 430,000 distinct CDR3 sequences, with about two fifths found just once. Sequences were derived from cultured PBMCs, sampled from culture after CMV antigen stimulation. The receptors here all came from a human donor in good health (CMV status not recorded). Some clones in this sample may be carry-over from other donors' samples. CDR3s include the opening cysteine and the closing phenylalanine or tryptophan. Fields, in order: D gene, clone size, V gene, J gene, CDR3 protein, CDR3 DNA. The D gene is left open where the match is weak. Part of the rows lack a size; the others show once, few, many or a class for expanded clones.

TRBD2	-	TRBV28	TRBJ2-3	CASSRSSGRSTDTQYF	TGTGCCAGCAGTCGATCTAGCGGGCGTAGCACAGATACGCAGTATTTT
-	-	TRBV6-1	TRBJ2-7	CASSTPGHSYPTYEQYF	TGTGCCAGCAGTACCCCCGGGCACAGCTATCCAACCTACGAGCAGTACTTC
-	-	TRBV7-6	TRBJ2-1	CASSLTRAGASFPEQFF	TGTGCCAGCAGCTTAACCCGCGCAGGGGCGAGCTTTCCTGAGCAGTTCTTC
-	few	TRBV7-2	TRBJ2-1	CASSFVRVLDGNEQFF	TGTGCCAGCAGCTTTGTAAGGGTTTTAGACGGGAATGAGCAGTTCTTC
TRBD2	-	TRBV20-1	TRBJ2-1	CSAPRGAGVNEQFF	TGCAGTGCTCCCCGCGGGGCGGGAGTCAATGAGCAGTTCTTC
TRBD1	once	TRBV6-5	TRBJ1-2	CASSQWTGEYHGYTF	TGTGCCAGCAGTCAATGGACAGGGGAATATCATGGCTACACCTTC
-	-	TRBV14	TRBJ2-1	CASSTNRLAGRYNEQFF	TGTGCCAGCAGCACAAACCGTTTGGCGGGTCGATACAATGAGCAGTTCTTC
-	few	TRBV7-2	TRBJ2-3	CASSSTPGSDTQYF	TGTGCCAGCAGCTCAACCCCGGGGAGCGATACGCAGTATTTT
TRBD2	-	TRBV18	TRBJ2-3	CASSPRFELAGGNTQYF	TGTGCCAGCTCACCACGGTTCGAACTAGCGGGAGGAAATACGCAGTATTTT
-	few	TRBV6-2/TRBV6-3	TRBJ2-1	CASSYAPDIPYNEQFF	TGTGCCAGCAGTTACGCCCCGGACATCCCCTACAATGAGCAGTTCTTC
TRBD2	few	TRBV7-9	TRBJ2-7	CASSPPGRGGYEQYF	TGTGCCAGCAGCCCCCCGGGGCGCGGGGGGTACGAGCAGTACTTC
-	-	TRBV19	TRBJ2-1	CASSFSLRQGPYNEQFF	TGTGCCAGTAGTTTCTCCCTTAGGCAGGGTCCCTACAATGAGCAGTTCTTC
-	-	TRBV27	TRBJ2-7	CASSLSFDSYEQYF	TGTGCCAGCAGTTTATCGTTCGATTCCTACGAGCAGTACTTC
-	-	TRBV20-1	TRBJ1-4	CSAEHDEKLFF	TGCAGTGCAGAACACGATGAAAAACTGTTTTTT
-	few	TRBV7-8	TRBJ1-6	CASSLAREWNSPLHF	TGTGCCAGCAGCTTAGCCCGGGAATGGAATTCACCCCTCCACTTT
-	-	TRBV6-5	TRBJ2-1	CASKPPGRNYNEQFF	TGTGCCAGCAAACCCCCCGGACGCAATTACAATGAGCAGTTCTTC
-	few	TRBV7-2	TRBJ2-3	CASNPTQAAATQYF	TGTGCCAGCAACCCCACTCAAGCAGCGGCGACGCAGTATTTT
-	-	TRBV7-6	TRBJ2-1	CASSLAWGQAPYNEQFF	TGTGCCAGCAGCTTAGCCTGGGGGCAGGCTCCCTACAATGAGCAGTTCTTC
-	-	TRBV6-6	TRBJ2-3	CASSLIFADTQYF	TGTGCCAGCAGTCTAATCTTCGCAGATACGCAGTATTTT
TRBD1	-	TRBV10-3	TRBJ2-1	CATRGQGDNEQFF	TGTGCCACCCGGGGACAGGGAGACAATGAGCAGTTCTTC